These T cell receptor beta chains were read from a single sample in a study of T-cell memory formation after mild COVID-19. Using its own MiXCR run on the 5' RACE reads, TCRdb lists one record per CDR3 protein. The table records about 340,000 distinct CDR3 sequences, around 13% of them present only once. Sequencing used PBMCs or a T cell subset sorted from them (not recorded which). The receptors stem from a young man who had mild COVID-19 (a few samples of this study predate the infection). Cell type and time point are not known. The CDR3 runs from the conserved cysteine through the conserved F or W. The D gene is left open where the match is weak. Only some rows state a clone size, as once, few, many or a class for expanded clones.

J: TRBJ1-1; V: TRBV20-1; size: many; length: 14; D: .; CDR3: CSASHREKGFEAFF; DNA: TGCAGTGCTAGCCATAGGGAAAAGGGATTTGAAGCTTTCTTT
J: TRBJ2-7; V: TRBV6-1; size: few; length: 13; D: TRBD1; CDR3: CASSAATGSEQYF; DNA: TGTGCCAGCAGTGCAGCGACAGGGTCCGAGCAGTACTTC
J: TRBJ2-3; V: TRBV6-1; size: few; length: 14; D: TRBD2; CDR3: CATRRGLGTDTQYF; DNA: TGTGCCACGCGCAGGGGACTAGGCACAGATACGCAGTATTTT
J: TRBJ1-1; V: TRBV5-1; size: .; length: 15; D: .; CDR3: CASSLDSPVNTEAFF; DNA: TGCGCCAGCAGCTTGGATTCGCCGGTGAACACTGAAGCTTTCTTT
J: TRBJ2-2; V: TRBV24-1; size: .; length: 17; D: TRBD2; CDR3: CATSLSGAGTNTGELFF; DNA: TGTGCCACCAGCCTGAGCGGGGCGGGGACGAACACCGGGGAGCTGTTTTTT
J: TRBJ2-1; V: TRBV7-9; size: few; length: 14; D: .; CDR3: CASKGSGEPGEQFF; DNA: TGTGCCAGCAAAGGGTCCGGGGAGCCTGGTGAGCAGTTCTTC
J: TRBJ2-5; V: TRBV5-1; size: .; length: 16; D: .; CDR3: CASSFGPGLGGETQYF; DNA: TGCGCCAGCAGCTTCGGCCCCGGACTAGGGGGGGAGACCCAGTACTTC
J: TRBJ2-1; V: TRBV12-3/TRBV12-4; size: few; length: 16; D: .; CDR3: CASSGTGHSGYNEQFF; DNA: TGTGCCAGCAGTGGGACCGGACATTCAGGGTACAATGAGCAGTTCTTC
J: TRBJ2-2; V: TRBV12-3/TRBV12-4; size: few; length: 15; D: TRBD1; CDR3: CATGEQGANTGELFF; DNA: TGTGCCACGGGGGAACAGGGGGCGAACACCGGGGAGCTGTTTTTT
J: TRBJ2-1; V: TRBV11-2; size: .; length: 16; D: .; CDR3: CASSPIQRLAYNEQFF; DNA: TGTGCCAGCAGCCCCATCCAGAGGTTAGCGTACAATGAGCAGTTCTTC
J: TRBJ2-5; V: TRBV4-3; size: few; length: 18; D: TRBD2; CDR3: CASSQETYSGGPPETQYF; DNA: TGCGCCAGCAGCCAAGAAACGTATAGCGGGGGGCCCCCAGAGACCCAGTACTTC
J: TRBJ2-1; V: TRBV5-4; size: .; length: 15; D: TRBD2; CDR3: CASRLAGGPFDEQFF; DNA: TGTGCCAGCAGGCTAGCGGGGGGGCCGTTCGATGAGCAGTTCTTC
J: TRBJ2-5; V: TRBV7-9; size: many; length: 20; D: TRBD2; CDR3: CASRQGTGLAGHEYQETQYF; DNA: TGTGCCAGCAGACAGGGTACCGGACTAGCGGGGCATGAGTACCAAGAGACCCAGTACTTC
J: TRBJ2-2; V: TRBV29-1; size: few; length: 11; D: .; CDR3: CSGWITGELFF; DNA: TGCAGCGGCTGGATCACCGGGGAGCTGTTTTTT
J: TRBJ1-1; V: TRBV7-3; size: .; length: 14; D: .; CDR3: CASSLTGLGSQAFF; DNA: TGTGCCAGCAGCTTAACGGGTTTGGGTTCGCAAGCTTTCTTT
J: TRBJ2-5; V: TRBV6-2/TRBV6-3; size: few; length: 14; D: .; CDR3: CASNAGEEVETQYF; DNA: TGTGCCAGCAATGCAGGGGAGGAAGTTGAGACCCAGTACTTC
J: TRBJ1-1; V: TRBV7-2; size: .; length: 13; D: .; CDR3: CASSALVGSEAFF; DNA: TGTGCCAGCAGCGCTTTGGTAGGCTCTGAAGCTTTCTTT
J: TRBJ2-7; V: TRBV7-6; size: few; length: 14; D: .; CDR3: CASSGGRQAYEQYF; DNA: TGTGCCAGCAGCGGCGGGCGACAGGCCTACGAGCAGTACTTC